The 20 T cell receptor beta chains below were found in one sample sequenced in a study of shared clonotypes between healthy human individuals. Generated by immunoSEQ multiplex PCR, the TCRdb table keeps only in-frame clones and is missing some. The sample has fewer than 850,000 clones, more than 70% seen once. The sequenced material came from memory CD4+ T cells sorted from blood. This sample's subset: CD45RA-negative fraction. Receptor source: a woman aged 25 to 45 in good health.

The rearrangement uses TRBV14 and TRBJ2-7, with 7 nucleotides matching TRBD2. The trim removed 0 bases at V and 1 base at J, leaving 12 bases unmatched. From germline, CDR1 is SGHDN and CDR2 FVKESK. This CDR3 comprises 18 residues. The CDR3 sequence is CASSQEDWDYTVSYEQYF. The CDR3 nucleotides read TGTGCCAGCAGCCAAGAGGATTGGGACTACACCGTTTCCTACGAGCAGTACTTC. The variable domain in full, completed from reference TRBV14 and TRBJ2-7, reads EAGVTQFPSHSVIEKGQTVTLRCDPISGHDNLYWYRRVMGKEIKFLLHFVKESKQDESGMPNNRFLAERTGGTYSTLKVQPAELEDSGVYFCASSQEDWDYTVSYEQYFGPGTRLTVT.

In its sample, this clone was seen many times. The chain joins TRBV7-9 to TRBJ2-7, with 7 bases aligning to TRBD2. Trimming took 11 bases from V and 4 from J; bases not matched to a gene: 17. This CDR3 comprises 15 residues. Germline V CDR1 and CDR2: SEHNR, FQNEAQ (reference sequence). This chain's CDR3 is CAASRRETDGYEQYF. The CDR3, as DNA: TGTGCCGCGAGCAGGCGGGAGACGGACGGGTACGAGCAGTACTTC.

There are a few counts of this clone. This chain joins TRBV6-1 and TRBJ1-2; 7 bases align to TRBD1. This CDR3 is built from 15 residues. Germline CDR1 reads MNHNS; CDR2 reads SASEGT. With V trimmed by 10 bases and J by 1 base, 12 bases remained unmatched. CDR3: CAIQAGQTHNYGYTF. The DNA for the CDR3 is TGTGCCATTCAGGCGGGACAGACGCATAACTATGGCTACACCTTC.

Notes on this clone: Other DNA sequences in the same sample also yield this CDR3. V and J are TRBV27 and TRBJ1-5; D is perhaps TRBD1 (6 bases). The germline V and J ends were trimmed by 1 base and 6 bases, with 10 bases remaining between them. Germline CDR1 is MNHEY and CDR2 is SMNVEV (reference sequence). The CDR3 is made up of 14 amino acids. CDR3 loop: CASSLWGAGQPQHF. In nucleotides, the CDR3 is TGTGCCAGCAGTTTATGGGGGGCCGGTCAGCCCCAGCATTTT.

The chain has TRBV9 and TRBJ2-3, with a weak D call TRBD2 (5 bases). The CDR3 contains 14 residues. Germline values: CDR1 SGDLS, CDR2 YYNGEE. With 4 bases removed from V and 4 bases from J, the gap between germline ends came to 13 bases. The CDR3 is CASSPRGEADTQYF. The CDR3, as DNA: TGTGCCAGCAGCCCACGGGGTGAGGCAGATACGCAGTATTTT.

This clone was observed at least ten times. The CDR3 DNA reads as TGTGCCAGCAGTCGAATGAACACTGAAGCTTTCTTT. Translating it yields CASSRMNTEAFF. The V gene is TRBV6-5, the J gene TRBJ1-1; no firm D call. The CDR3 contains 12 residues. The V gene lost 5 bases and the J gene lost 0 bases, with 4 bases spanning the gap. CDR1 is MNHEY and CDR2 is SVGAGI in the germline V gene.

The gene calls are TRBV7-9 and TRBJ1-2; D call uncertain. The CDR3 is 12 residues long. The germline gives CDR1 SEHNR, CDR2 FQNEAQ (reference sequence). Trimming stripped 8 bases from V and 5 bases from J, with 12 bases between. This CDR3 reads CASGIGGYGYTF. CDR3 nucleotides: TGTGCCAGCGGCATAGGAGGATATGGCTACACCTTC.

The rearrangement uses TRBV6-8 and TRBJ2-7; the match to TRBD1 covers 7 bases. Germline values: CDR1 MNHGY, CDR2 SAAAGT. With V trimmed by 7 bases and J by 4 bases, 10 bases remained unmatched. The CDR3 covers 14 residues. DNA of the CDR3: TGTGCCAGCACCAAGGACAGGCTGATATACGAGCAGTACTTC. The encoded protein is CASTKDRLIYEQYF.

The chain employs TRBV5-3 and TRBJ1-2; the D gene is possibly TRBD1 (5 bases). TRBV5-3 is an ORF; its function is uncertain. The CDR3 has 17 amino acids. The V end lost 3 bases, the J end lost 13 bases, and 31 bases lay between the germline ends. In nucleotides, the CDR3 is TGTGCCAGAAGCTCTCCCCCCCCTCAGGGCCACCCCGGGGTGGTCACCTTC. Translated: CARSSPPPQGHPGVVTF.

J is TRBJ2-3 and V is TRBV6-6; 8 bases map to TRBD2. Germline CDR1 and CDR2: MNHNY and SVGAGI (reference sequence). V lost 0 bases, J lost 1 base, and 3 bases stayed unmatched. CDR3 length: 16 residues. The CDR3 region has the DNA TGTGCCAGCAGTTACTCTGCACTAGCGGGCACAGATACGCAGTATTTT. It translates to CASSYSALAGTDTQYF.

This chain links TRBV7-2 with TRBJ2-3; 8 bases agree with TRBD1. The ends lost 1 base at V and 4 bases at J; junction bases unmatched: 7. The CDR3 covers 16 residues. Germline CDR1 is SGHTA and CDR2 is FQGNSA. CDR3 coding DNA: TGTGCCAGCAGCTTAGGGACAGGGTGGCGCGCAGATACGCAGTATTTT. It specifies CASSLGTGWRADTQYF.

This clone appeared once. This CDR3 is CAISRFERDEQYF. For the CDR3, the DNA is TGTGCCATATCGCGATTTGAACGGGACGAGCAGTACTTC. The chain uses TRBV10-3 and TRBJ2-7; D unclear. Germline V lookup: CDR1 ENHRY, CDR2 SYGVKD. The CDR3 covers 13 residues. V was cut by 9 bases and J by 5 bases, with 17 bases left in between.

This clone was counted a single time. The chain combines TRBV10-3 with TRBJ2-7; 8 bases match TRBD1. The CDR3 contains 15 residues. Trimming removed 0 bases from V and 7 bases from J; junction bases left unmatched: 8. CDR1 and CDR2 (germline): ENHRY, SYGVKD. CDR3 amino acids: CAISESGTGQGEQYF. The CDR3 nucleotides are TGTGCCATCAGTGAGTCAGGGACAGGCCAGGGTGAGCAGTACTTC.

The chain carries TRBV6-5 and TRBJ1-3, with no clear D. CDR3 length: 13 amino acids. Germline assignment: CDR1 MNHEY and CDR2 SVGAGI. V lost 6 bases, J lost 1 base, and 7 bases lay in between. The CDR3 DNA is TGTGCCAGCAGCGGGGTTTCTGGAAACACCATATATTTT. Encoded protein: CASSGVSGNTIYF.

DNA of the CDR3: TGTGCCAGCAGCCAAGAGGGGACTAGCGGGAGTTTCAATGAGCAGTTCTTC. Protein sequence: CASSQEGTSGSFNEQFF. This chain connects TRBV4-2 to TRBJ2-1, with 14 bases lining up with TRBD2. This CDR3 contains 17 residues. After removal of 0 bases from V and 6 bases from J, the junction contained 4 bases not matched to a gene. Germline V gene lookup returns CDR1 LGHNA and CDR2 YNFKEQ.

The chain joins TRBV19 to TRBJ2-1; 14 nucleotides match TRBD2. This CDR3 has 18 amino acids. Per germline, CDR1 LNHDA and CDR2 SQIVND (reference sequence). V shed 5 bases, J shed 0 bases, and the junction held 6 bases outside the gene matches. CDR3 protein: CASSRGLAGGLSYNEQFF. CDR3 sequence (DNA): TGTGCCAGTAGTCGAGGACTAGCGGGAGGACTCTCCTACAATGAGCAGTTCTTC.

This clone showed up many times. The sample has other DNA sequences that encode this CDR3 too. The V gene is TRBV28, the J gene TRBJ2-2; 7 bases agree with TRBD1. The CDR3 extends over 16 amino acids. The ends lost 4 bases at V and 0 bases at J; junction bases unmatched: 5. Germline V gene lookup returns CDR1 MDHEN and CDR2 SYDVKM. The CDR3 region has the DNA TGTGCCAGCAGTTCTTCAGGGGGACCGAACACCGGGGAGCTGTTTTTT. Its protein product is CASSSSGGPNTGELFF. Looking up the rest from reference TRBV28 and TRBJ2-2 gives the full variable domain: DVKVTQSSRYLVKRTGEKVFLECVQDMDHENMFWYRQDPGLGLRLIYFSYDVKMKEKGDIPEGYSVSREKKERFSLILESASTNQTSMYLCASSSSGGPNTGELFFGEGSRLTVL.

The chain joins TRBV6-1 to TRBJ1-5; maybe TRBD1 (6 bases). The V end lost 6 bases, the J end lost 4 bases, and 10 bases lay between the germline ends. Per germline, CDR1 MNHNS and CDR2 SASEGT. The CDR3 sequence is 13 residues long. DNA for the CDR3: TGTGCCAGCAGCGGGACACAGAATCAGCCCCAGCATTTT. It translates to CASSGTQNQPQHF.

This chain uses TRBV20-1 with TRBJ2-1; TRBD2 aligns across 8 bases. Looked up from germline, CDR1 is DFQATT and CDR2 is SNEGSKA (reference sequence). CDR3 length: 11 amino acids. V was clipped by 6 bases and J by 10 bases; unmatched bases: 5. The CDR3 DNA follows: TGCAGTGCGGAACTAGCGGCAGAGCAGTTCTTC. Translating gives CSAELAAEQFF.

The rearrangement links TRBV18 to TRBJ1-4, with 8 bases that match TRBD1. V dropped 2 bases and J dropped 8; count of bases not matched to a gene: 7. The germline V gene has CDR1 KGHSH and CDR2 LQKENI. This CDR3 has 15 amino acids. The CDR3 loop is CASSPRQGKQEKLFF. For the CDR3, the DNA is TGTGCCAGCTCACCAAGACAGGGGAAGCAGGAAAAACTGTTTTTT.